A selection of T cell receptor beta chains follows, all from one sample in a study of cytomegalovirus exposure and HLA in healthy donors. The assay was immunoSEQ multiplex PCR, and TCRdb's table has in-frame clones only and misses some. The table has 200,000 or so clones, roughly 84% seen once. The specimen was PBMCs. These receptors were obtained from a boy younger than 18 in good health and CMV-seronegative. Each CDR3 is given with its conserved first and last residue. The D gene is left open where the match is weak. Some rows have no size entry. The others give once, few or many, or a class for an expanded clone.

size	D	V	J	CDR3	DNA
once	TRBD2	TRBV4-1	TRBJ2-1	CASSQGRSSGTYNEQFF	TGCGCCAGCAGCCAAGGGAGATCTAGCGGGACCTACAATGAGCAGTTCTTC
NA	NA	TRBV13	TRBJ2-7	CASSLGDEQYF	TGTGCCAGCAGCCTAGGCGACGAGCAGTACTTC
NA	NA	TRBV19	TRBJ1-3	CASRAGVNPSGNTIYF	TGTGCCAGTAGAGCCGGGGTCAACCCTTCTGGAAACACCATATATTTT
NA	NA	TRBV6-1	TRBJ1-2	CASSVGVGNYGYTF	TGTGCCAGCAGTGTAGGGGTTGGTAACTATGGCTACACCTTC
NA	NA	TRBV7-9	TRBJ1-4	CASSHDLGVPREKLFF	TGTGCCAGCAGCCATGACCTAGGTGTCCCCCGAGAAAAACTGTTTTTT
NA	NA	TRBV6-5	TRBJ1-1	CASSYSIGVRFAEAFF	TGTGCCAGCAGTTACTCGATCGGCGTCAGGTTCGCTGAAGCTTTCTTT
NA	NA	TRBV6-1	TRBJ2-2	CASSEAATGRAGELFF	TGTGCCAGCAGTGAAGCGGCGACGGGAAGGGCCGGGGAGCTGTTTTTT
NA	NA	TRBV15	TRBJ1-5	CATRRDSGYQPQHF	TGTGCCACCAGAAGAGATTCGGGGTACCAGCCCCAGCATTTT
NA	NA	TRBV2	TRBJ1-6	CASSSTGPDSPLHF	TGTGCCAGCAGTTCCACCGGTCCGGATTCACCCCTCCACTTT
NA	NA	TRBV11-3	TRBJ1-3	CASSQGPEGSGNTIYF	TGTGCCAGCAGCCAAGGCCCGGAGGGATCCGGAAACACCATATATTTT
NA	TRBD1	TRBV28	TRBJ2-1	CASSSGGLDNEQFF	TGTGCCAGCAGTTCAGGGGGTCTCGACAATGAGCAGTTCTTC
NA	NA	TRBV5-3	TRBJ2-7	CARSTTATSEQYF	TGTGCCAGAAGCACCACAGCCACCTCCGAGCAGTACTTC
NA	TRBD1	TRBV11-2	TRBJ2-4	CASSLSGQVAMGNIQYF	TGTGCCAGCAGCTTATCTGGACAGGTTGCAATGGGAAACATTCAGTACTTC
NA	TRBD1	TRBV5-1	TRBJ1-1	CASSRGGEDTEAFF	TGCGCCAGCAGCCGAGGGGGCGAAGACACTGAAGCTTTCTTT
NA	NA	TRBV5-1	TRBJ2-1	CASSSEHRLEPCNEQFF	TGCGCCAGCAGCTCGGAACACCGACTAGAGCCCTGCAATGAGCAGTTCTTC
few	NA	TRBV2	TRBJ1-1	CASSTQGNTEAFF	TGTGCCAGCAGTACACAGGGGAACACTGAAGCTTTCTTT
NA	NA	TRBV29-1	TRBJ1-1	CSAFQGTGAFF	TGCAGCGCCTTTCAGGGGACGGGGGCTTTCTTT
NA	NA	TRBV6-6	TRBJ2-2	CASSYVAAGELFF	TGTGCCAGCAGTTACGTGGCGGCCGGGGAGCTGTTTTTT
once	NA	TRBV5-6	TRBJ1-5	CASSQGHGNQPQHF	TGTGCCAGCAGCCAGGGGCATGGCAATCAGCCCCAGCATTTT
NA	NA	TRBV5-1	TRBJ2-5	CASSSGTPTTAQYF	TGCGCCAGCAGCTCCGGGACTCCCACGACAGCCCAGTACTTC
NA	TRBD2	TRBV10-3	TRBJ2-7	CAISESSGSWEQYF	TGTGCCATCAGTGAGTCTAGCGGGAGTTGGGAGCAGTACTTC
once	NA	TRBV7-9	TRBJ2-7	CASSKGDYEQYF	TGTGCCAGCAGCAAAGGGGACTACGAGCAGTACTTC
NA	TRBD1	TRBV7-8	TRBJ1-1	CASSLGGTGGSEAFF	TGTGCCAGCAGCTTAGGAGGGACAGGGGGCTCTGAAGCTTTCTTT
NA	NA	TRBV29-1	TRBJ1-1	CSVGTPNTEAFF	TGCAGCGTTGGGACACCGAACACTGAAGCTTTCTTT
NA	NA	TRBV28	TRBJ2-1	CASRLVDSNEQFF	TGTGCCAGCAGGTTAGTAGACAGCAATGAGCAGTTCTTC
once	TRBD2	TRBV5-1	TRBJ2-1	CASSPKQTSGRAGEQFF	TGCGCCAGCAGCCCCAAACAAACTAGCGGGAGAGCCGGTGAGCAGTTCTTC
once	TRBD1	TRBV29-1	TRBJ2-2	CSVLTGGTGELFF	TGCAGCGTTTTAACAGGGGGCACCGGGGAGCTGTTTTTT
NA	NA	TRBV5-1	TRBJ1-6	CASSLEASNSPLHF	TGCGCCAGCAGCTTGGAAGCATCTAATTCACCCCTCCACTTT
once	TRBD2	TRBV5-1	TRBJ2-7	CASSSKLAGGEYF	TGCGCCAGCAGCAGCAAACTAGCGGGGGGCGAGTACTTC
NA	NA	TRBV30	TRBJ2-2	CAWGQNTGELFF	TGTGCCTGGGGACAGAACACCGGGGAGCTGTTTTTT
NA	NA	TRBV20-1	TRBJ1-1	CSAARNTEAFF	TGCAGTGCTGCCAGGAACACTGAAGCTTTCTTT
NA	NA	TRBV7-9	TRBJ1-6	CASSAVGGGPLHF	TGTGCCAGCAGCGCCGTTGGGGGGGGTCCCCTCCACTTT
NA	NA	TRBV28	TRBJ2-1	CASSLIPRYNEQFF	TGTGCCAGCAGTTTGATCCCTAGATACAATGAGCAGTTCTTC
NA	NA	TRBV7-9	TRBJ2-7	CASSAQTGPSYEQYF	TGTGCCAGCAGCGCCCAGACAGGACCGAGCTACGAGCAGTACTTC
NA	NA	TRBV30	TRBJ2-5	CAWSVSQAAQYF	TGTGCCTGGAGTGTTTCACAAGCGGCCCAGTACTTC
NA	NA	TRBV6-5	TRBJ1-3	CASSVTRQSGNTIYF	TGTGCCAGCAGTGTTACGAGACAGAGTGGAAACACCATATATTTT
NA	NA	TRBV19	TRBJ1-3	CASCSGNTIYF	TGTGCCAGCTGCTCTGGAAACACCATATATTTT
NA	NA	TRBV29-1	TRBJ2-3	CSVSSQGDTQYF	TGCAGCGTTAGCTCACAGGGAGATACGCAGTATTTT
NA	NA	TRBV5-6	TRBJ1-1	CASSLIGQMNTEAFF	TGTGCCAGCAGCTTAATCGGACAGATGAACACTGAAGCTTTCTTT
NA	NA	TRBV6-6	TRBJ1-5	CATTGHSNQPQHF	TGTGCCACTACAGGGCACAGCAATCAGCCCCAGCATTTT
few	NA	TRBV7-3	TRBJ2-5	CASSEDNQETQYF	TGTGCCAGCAGCGAAGACAACCAAGAGACCCAGTACTTC
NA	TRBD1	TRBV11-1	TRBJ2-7	CASSYGTGTGDEQYF	TGTGCCAGCAGCTACGGGACCGGGACAGGGGACGAGCAGTACTTC
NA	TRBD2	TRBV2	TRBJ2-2	CASVRTSGGSNTGELFF	TGTGCCAGCGTGAGGACTAGCGGGGGATCGAACACCGGGGAGCTGTTTTTT
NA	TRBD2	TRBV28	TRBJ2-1	CASSFSWGTASGNNEQFF	TGTGCCAGCAGTTTCAGTTGGGGCACCGCTAGCGGTAACAATGAGCAGTTCTTC
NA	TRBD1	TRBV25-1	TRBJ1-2	CASSEWAGGSYGYTF	TGTGCCAGCAGTGAATGGGCAGGGGGCAGCTATGGCTACACCTTC
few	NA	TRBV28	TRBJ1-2	CASITPAADGYTF	TGTGCCAGCATTACGCCGGCGGCGGATGGCTACACCTTC
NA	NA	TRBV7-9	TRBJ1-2	CASSPSDRTANYGYTF	TGTGCCAGCAGCCCCAGTGACAGAACAGCTAACTATGGCTACACCTTC
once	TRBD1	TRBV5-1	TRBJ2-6	CASSLSGRQGTGANVLTF	TGCGCCAGCAGCCTCTCGGGAAGACAGGGCACTGGGGCCAACGTCCTGACTTTC
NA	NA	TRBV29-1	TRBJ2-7	CSGTQGPEQYF	TGCAGCGGGACCCAGGGCCCCGAGCAGTACTTC
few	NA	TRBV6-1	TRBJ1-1	CASSESRRPGGTEAFF	TGTGCCAGCAGTGAAAGCCGGAGACCCGGGGGCACTGAAGCTTTCTTT
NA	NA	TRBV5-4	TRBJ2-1	CASSSTGGLAEQFF	TGTGCCAGCAGCTCGACTGGGGGGTTAGCTGAGCAGTTCTTC
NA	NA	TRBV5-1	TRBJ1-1	CASSLGGGNTEAFF	TGCGCCAGCAGCTTGGGGGGGGGAAACACTGAAGCTTTCTTT